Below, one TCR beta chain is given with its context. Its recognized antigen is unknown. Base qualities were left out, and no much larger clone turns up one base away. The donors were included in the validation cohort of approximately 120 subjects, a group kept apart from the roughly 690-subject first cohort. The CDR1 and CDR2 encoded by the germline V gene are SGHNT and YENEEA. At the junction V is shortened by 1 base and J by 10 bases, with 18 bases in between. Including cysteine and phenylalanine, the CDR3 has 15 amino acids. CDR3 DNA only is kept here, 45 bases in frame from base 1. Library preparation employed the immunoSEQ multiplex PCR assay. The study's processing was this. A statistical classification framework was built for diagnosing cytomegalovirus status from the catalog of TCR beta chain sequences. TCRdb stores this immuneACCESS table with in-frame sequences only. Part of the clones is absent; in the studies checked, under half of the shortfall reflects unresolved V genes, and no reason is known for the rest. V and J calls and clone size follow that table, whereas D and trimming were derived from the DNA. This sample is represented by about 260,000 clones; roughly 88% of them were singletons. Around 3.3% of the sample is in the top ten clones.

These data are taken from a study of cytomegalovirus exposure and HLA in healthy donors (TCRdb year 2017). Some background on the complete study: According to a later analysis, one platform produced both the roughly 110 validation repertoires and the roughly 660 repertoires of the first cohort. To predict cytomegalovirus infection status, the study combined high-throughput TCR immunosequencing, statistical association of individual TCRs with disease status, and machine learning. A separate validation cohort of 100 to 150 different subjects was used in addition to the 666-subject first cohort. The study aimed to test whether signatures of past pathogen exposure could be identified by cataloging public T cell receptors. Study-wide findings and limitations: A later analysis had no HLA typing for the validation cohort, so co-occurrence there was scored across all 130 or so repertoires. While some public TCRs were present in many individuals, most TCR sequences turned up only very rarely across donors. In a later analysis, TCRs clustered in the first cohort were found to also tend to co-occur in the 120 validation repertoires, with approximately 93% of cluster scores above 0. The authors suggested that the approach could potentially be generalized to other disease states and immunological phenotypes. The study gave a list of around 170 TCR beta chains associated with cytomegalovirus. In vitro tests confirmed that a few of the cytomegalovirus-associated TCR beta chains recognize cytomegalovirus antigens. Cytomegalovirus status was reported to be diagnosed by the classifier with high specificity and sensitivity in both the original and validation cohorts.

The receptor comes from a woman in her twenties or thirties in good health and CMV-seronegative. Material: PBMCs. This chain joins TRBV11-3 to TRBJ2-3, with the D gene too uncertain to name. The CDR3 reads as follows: CASSLGVLENVSQYF. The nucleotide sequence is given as TGTGCCAGCAGCTTAGGGGTTCTAGAGAACGTTTCGCAGTATTTT. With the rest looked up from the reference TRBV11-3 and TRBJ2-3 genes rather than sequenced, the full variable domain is EAGVVQSPRYKIIEKKQPVAFWCNPISGHNTLYWYLQNLGQGPELLIRYENEEAVDDSQLPKDRFSAERLKGVDSTLKIQPAELGDSAVYLCASSLGVLENVSQYFGPGTRLTVL.